The TCR beta chain described here comes from a study of blood T cell repertoires in COVID-19. Study context: PBMCs, B-cell-depleted T cells, or T cells provided the cDNA or gDNA that made up the material.

Categorization into cohorts depended on clinical history that participants reported. The ends were cut back, 6 bases at V and 6 bases at J, with 11 bases in the middle. The CDR3 has 13 amino acids. Germline-derived CDR1 and CDR2 are MNHEY and SVGAGI. Method: immunoSEQ multiplex PCR; TCRdb's copy keeps in-frame clones and lacks some. This sample has 290,000 or so clones, with roughly 86% found just once. The chain joins TRBV6-5 to TRBJ2-2, with D tentatively TRBD2 (5 bases). Material: PBMCs or T cells enriched from blood (not recorded which). The clonotype originates from a woman between 18 and 30 years old who had recovered from COVID-19. As DNA, the CDR3 is TGTGCCAGCAGCCGACGAGGGCCCGGGGAGCTGTTTTTT. This codes for CASSRRGPGELFF.